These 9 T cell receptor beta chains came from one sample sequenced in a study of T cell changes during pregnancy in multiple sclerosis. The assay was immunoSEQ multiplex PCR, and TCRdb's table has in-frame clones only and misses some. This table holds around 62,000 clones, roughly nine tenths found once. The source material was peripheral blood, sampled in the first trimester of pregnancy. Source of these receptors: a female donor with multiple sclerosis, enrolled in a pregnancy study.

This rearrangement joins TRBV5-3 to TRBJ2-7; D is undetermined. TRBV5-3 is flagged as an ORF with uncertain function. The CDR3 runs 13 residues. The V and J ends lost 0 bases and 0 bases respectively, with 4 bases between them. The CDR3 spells CARSLVNSYEQYF. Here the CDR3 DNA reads TGTGCCAGAAGCTTGGTCAACTCCTACGAGCAGTACTTC.

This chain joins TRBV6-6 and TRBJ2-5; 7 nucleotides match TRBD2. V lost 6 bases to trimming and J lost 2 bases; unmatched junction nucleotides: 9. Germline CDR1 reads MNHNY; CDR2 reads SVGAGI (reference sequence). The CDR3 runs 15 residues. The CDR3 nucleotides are TGTGCCAGCAGCCCAGGGCTAGCGGTACAAGAGACCCAGTACTTC. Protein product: CASSPGLAVQETQYF.

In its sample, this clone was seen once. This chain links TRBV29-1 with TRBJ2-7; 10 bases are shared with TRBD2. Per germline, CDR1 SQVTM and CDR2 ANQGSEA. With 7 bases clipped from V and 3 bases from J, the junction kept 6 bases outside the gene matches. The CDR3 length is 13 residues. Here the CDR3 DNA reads TGCAGCGCTAGGACTAGCGGAATCTACGAGCAGTACTTC. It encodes CSARTSGIYEQYF.

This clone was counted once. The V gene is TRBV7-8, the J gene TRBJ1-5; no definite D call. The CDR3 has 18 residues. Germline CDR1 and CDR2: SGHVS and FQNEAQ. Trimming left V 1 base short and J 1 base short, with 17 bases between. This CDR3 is CASSLGLRVRRSNQPQHF. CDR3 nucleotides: TGTGCCAGCAGCTTAGGTTTGCGGGTCCGTAGGAGCAATCAGCCCCAGCATTTT. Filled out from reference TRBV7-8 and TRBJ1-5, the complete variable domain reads GAGVSQSPRYKVAKRGQDVALRCDPISGHVSLFWYQQALGQGPEFLTYFQNEAQLDKSGLPSDRFFAERPEGSVSTLKIQRTQQEDSAVYLCASSLGLRVRRSNQPQHFGDGTRLSIL.

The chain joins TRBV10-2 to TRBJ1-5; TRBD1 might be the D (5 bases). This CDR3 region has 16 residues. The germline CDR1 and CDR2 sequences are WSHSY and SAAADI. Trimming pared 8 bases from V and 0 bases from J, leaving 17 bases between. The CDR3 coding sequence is TGCGCCAGCCAAGGGGAAGTGGAAGATAGCAATCAGCCCCAGCATTTT. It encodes CASQGEVEDSNQPQHF.

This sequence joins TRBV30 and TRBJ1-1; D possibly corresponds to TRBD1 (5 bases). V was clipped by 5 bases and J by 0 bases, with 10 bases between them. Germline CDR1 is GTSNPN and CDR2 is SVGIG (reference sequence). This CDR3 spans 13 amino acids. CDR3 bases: TGTGCCTGGGGAGGGACGGTGAACACTGAAGCTTTCTTT. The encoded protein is CAWGGTVNTEAFF.

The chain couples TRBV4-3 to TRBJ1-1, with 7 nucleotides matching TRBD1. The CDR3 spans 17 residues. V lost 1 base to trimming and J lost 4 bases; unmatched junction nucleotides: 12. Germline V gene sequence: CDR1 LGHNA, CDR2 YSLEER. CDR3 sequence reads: CASSQGAWGQWATEAFF. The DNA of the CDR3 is TGCGCCAGCAGCCAAGGGGCTTGGGGACAGTGGGCCACTGAAGCTTTCTTT.

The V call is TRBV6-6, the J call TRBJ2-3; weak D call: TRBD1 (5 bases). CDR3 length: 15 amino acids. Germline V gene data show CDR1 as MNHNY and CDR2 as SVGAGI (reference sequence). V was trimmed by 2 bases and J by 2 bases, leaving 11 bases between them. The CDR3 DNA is TGTGCCAGCAGTTACAGGGGCCAGACCACAGATACGCAGTATTTT. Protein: CASSYRGQTTDTQYF.

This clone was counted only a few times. The CDR3: CASSQGRATEQFF. The CDR3, as DNA: TGCGCCAGCAGCCAAGGGAGAGCGACCGAGCAGTTCTTC. The rearrangement links TRBV4-1 to TRBJ2-1; D gene uncertain. Germline loops: CDR1 MGHRA, CDR2 YSYEKL. V was shortened by 1 base and J by 10 bases, with 11 bases between the two germline ends. This CDR3 spans 13 amino acids.